Described below is a single T cell receptor beta chain sequence and its context. The CDR3 sequence is 16 residues long. The V end lost 3 bases, the J end lost 9 bases, and 18 bases lay between the germline ends. The data originate from a study of T-cell reconstitution after alpha-beta-depleted transplantation in children. A TCRbeta library incorporating unique molecular identifiers was prepared. TCRdb itself ran the PCR reads through MiXCR, one entry per CDR3 protein. The data hold 200,000 to 250,000 distinct CDR3 sequences, with 7.5% to 9.5% observed a single time. This sequence originates from a male patient aged 2 to 10 who had a stem cell transplant for acute myeloid leukemia, so the T cells may come from the graft donor. This chain links TRBV12-3 or TRBV12-4 with TRBJ1-6, with a weak D call TRBD1 (6 bases). The source material was PBMCs, mostly from graft donor cells, sampled 360 days after TCRalphabeta/CD19-depleted stem cell transplant. The CDR3 reads CASSFGGGLNGSPLHF. The CDR3 DNA follows: TGTGCCAGCAGTTTTGGTGGGGGCTTAAACGGTTCACCCCTCCACTTT.